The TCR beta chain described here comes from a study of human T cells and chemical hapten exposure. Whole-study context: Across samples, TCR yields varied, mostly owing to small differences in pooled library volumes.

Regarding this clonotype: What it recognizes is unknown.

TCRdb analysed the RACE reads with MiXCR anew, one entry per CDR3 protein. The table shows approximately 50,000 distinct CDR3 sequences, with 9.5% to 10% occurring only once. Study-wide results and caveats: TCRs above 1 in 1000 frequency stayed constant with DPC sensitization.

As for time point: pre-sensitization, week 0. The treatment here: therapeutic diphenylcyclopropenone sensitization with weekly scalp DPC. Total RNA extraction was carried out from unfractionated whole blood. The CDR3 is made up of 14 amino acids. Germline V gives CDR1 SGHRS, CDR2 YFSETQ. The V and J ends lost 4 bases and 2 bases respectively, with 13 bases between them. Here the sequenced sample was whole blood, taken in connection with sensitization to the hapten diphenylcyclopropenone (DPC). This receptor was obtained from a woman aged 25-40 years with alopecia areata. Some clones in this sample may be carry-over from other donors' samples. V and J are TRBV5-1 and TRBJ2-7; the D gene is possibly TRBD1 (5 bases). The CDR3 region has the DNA TGCGCCAGCAGCCTCCAGGGTGACGCCTACGAGCAGTACTTC. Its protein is CASSLQGDAYEQYF.